This T cell receptor (beta chain) is drawn from a study of human T cells and chemical hapten exposure. Study in general: Affected patients, primarily female, had alopecia areata, totalis or universalis.

Germline values: CDR1 LNHDA, CDR2 SQIVND (reference sequence). The CDR3 length is 14 residues. The V end lost 1 base, the J end lost 0 bases, and 4 bases lay between the germline ends. Via MiXCR, TCRdb re-called the RACE reads, giving one row per CDR3 protein. The sample consists of 80,000 to 100,000 distinct CDR3 sequences, about an eighth of them appearing once. In regard to this clonotype: Its antigen is currently unknown.

Study-wide findings and caveats: Sensitization with DPC brought no change to TCRs above 1 in 1000 in frequency. Counts of expanded TCRs (at PT1) showed a positive correlation with patch test score.

Time point denoted: patch test 1, 2 weeks after DPC sensitization. Described treatment: therapeutic diphenylcyclopropenone sensitization with weekly scalp DPC. Blood draws preceded each patch test application. The material sequenced was whole blood, taken in connection with sensitization to the hapten diphenylcyclopropenone (DPC). This chain joins TRBV19 and TRBJ1-5; no clear D gene. The TCR sequence derives from a woman aged 40 to 49 with alopecia areata. Some clones in this sample may be carry-over from other donors' samples. The CDR3 reads CASSIGASNQPQHF. CDR3 coding DNA: TGTGCCAGTAGTATAGGGGCTAGCAATCAGCCCCAGCATTTT.